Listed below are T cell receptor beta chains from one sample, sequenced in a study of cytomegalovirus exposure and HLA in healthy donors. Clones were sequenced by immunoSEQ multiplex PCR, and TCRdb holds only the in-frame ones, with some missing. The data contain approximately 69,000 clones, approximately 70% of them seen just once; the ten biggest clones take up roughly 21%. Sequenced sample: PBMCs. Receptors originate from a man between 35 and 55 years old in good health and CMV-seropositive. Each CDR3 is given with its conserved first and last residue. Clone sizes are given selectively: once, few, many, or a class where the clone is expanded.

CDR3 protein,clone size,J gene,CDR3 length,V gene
CASSPRDSDNEKLFF,-,TRBJ1-4,15,TRBV18
CASIADRNTDTQYF,medium-sized,TRBJ2-3,14,TRBV5-4
CASSPSFLAGAEETQYF,-,TRBJ2-5,17,TRBV4-2
CASSYNNSPLHF,-,TRBJ1-6,12,TRBV27
CASSSPLFGDYGYTF,-,TRBJ1-2,15,TRBV7-9
CASSTTGFHFTGELFF,-,TRBJ2-2,16,TRBV9
CASSRAGGPREQYF,-,TRBJ2-7,14,TRBV2
CSVAGDGGGYEQYF,once,TRBJ2-7,14,TRBV29-1
CASSWTGYEQYF,-,TRBJ2-7,12,TRBV7-9
CASSFQGANTEAFF,-,TRBJ1-1,14,TRBV5-1
CASSLGAGQPQHF,-,TRBJ1-5,13,TRBV6-5
CASSRKDRQETQYF,-,TRBJ2-5,14,TRBV7-8
CASSQRQKTAYEQYF,-,TRBJ2-7,15,TRBV11-3
CAWSQGAYEQYF,-,TRBJ2-7,12,TRBV30
CASSLQGGEQYF,-,TRBJ2-7,12,TRBV5-6
CASSPMAGVTYNEQFF,once,TRBJ2-1,16,TRBV5-1
CASKVTAANTEAFF,-,TRBJ1-1,14,TRBV6-4
CASSSRDRDNSPLHF,-,TRBJ1-6,15,TRBV11-2
CASSLAAAGNYGYTF,-,TRBJ1-2,15,TRBV7-2
CASSLFQRGDTQYF,-,TRBJ2-3,14,TRBV9
CASSEGLAGVGEQFF,-,TRBJ2-1,15,TRBV4-2
CATGTSGGETQYF,-,TRBJ2-5,13,TRBV10-3
CASSLSFNTQYF,few,TRBJ2-3,12,TRBV7-9
CASSEGTGFDEQYF,-,-,14,TRBV2
CASSPGTVQETQYF,-,TRBJ2-5,14,TRBV18
CASSDGTVFNTEAFF,few,TRBJ1-1,15,TRBV9
CASNIPGGQETQYF,-,TRBJ2-5,14,TRBV5-8
CASSRTSGGAPSATEAFF,-,TRBJ1-1,18,TRBV4-3
CACIGKAGARGANVLTF,-,TRBJ2-6,17,TRBV30
CASSFGQGENGELFF,-,TRBJ2-2,15,TRBV5-1
CASSGTVGNQPQHF,few,TRBJ1-5,14,TRBV2
CATSSSTGGLSGANVLTF,once,TRBJ2-6,18,TRBV15
CASSYSADSPLHF,-,TRBJ1-6,13,TRBV6-6
CASSESGGNQPQHF,-,TRBJ1-5,14,TRBV2
CASSLRRQGHHNEQFF,-,TRBJ2-1,16,TRBV7-2
CASSLARQGANSPLHF,-,TRBJ1-6,16,TRBV7-2
CASSMGQGWEVDGYTF,few,TRBJ1-2,16,TRBV5-4
CASSVVGALQFF,-,TRBJ2-1,12,TRBV2
CASGPVYNTGELFF,few,TRBJ2-2,14,TRBV12-5
CASSRREETQYF,-,TRBJ2-5,12,TRBV6-6
CAWSVDRTGANVLTF,-,TRBJ2-6,15,TRBV30
CASSEGGQGEYVLYYEQYF,-,TRBJ2-7,19,TRBV6-1
CAWRGTGADVF,-,TRBJ1-1,11,TRBV30
CASSETSDPLEETQYF,-,TRBJ2-5,16,TRBV6-1
CASSFVRTGVGDEQFF,-,TRBJ2-1,16,TRBV5-6
CASREQGFNYGYTF,few,TRBJ1-2,14,TRBV5-1
CASSRGKKETQYF,-,TRBJ2-5,13,TRBV7-3
CASSQLTGANEKLFF,few,TRBJ1-4,15,TRBV4-3
CAWASGGTDTQYF,once,TRBJ2-3,13,TRBV30
CASSQEPGVLSGNTIYF,-,TRBJ1-3,17,TRBV4-2
CASSHGQGRLNTEAFF,few,TRBJ1-1,16,TRBV4-1